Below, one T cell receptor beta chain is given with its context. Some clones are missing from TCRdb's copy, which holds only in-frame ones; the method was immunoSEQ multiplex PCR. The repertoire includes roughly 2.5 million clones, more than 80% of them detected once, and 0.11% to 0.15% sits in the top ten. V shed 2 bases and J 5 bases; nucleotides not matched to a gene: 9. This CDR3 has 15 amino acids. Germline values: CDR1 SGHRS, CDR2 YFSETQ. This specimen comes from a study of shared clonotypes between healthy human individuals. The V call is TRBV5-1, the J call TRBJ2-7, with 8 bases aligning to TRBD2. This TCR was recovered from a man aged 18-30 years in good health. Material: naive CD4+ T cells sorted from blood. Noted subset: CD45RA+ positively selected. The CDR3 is CASSFGGASANEQYF. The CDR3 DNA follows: TGCGCCAGCAGCTTCGGGGGGGCGAGTGCGAACGAGCAGTACTTC.